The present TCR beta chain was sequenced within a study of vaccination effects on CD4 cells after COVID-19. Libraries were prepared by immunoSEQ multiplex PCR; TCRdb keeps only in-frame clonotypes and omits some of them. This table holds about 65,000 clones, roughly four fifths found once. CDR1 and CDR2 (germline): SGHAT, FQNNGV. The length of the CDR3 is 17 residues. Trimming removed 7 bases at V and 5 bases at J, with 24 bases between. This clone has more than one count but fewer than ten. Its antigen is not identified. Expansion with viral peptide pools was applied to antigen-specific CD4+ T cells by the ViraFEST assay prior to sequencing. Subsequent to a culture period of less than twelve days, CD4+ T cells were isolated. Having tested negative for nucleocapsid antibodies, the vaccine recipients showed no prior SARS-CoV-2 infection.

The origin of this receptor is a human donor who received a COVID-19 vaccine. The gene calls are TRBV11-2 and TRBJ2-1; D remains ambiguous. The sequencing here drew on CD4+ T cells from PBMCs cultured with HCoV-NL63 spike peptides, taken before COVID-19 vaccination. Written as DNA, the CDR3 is TGTGCCAGCAACCCACCTCATCCGGCGGTACTTAACAATGAGCAGTTCTTC. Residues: CASNPPHPAVLNNEQFF.